Below are 28 T cell receptor beta chains sequenced from a single sample in a study of blood T cell repertoires in COVID-19 (dated by TCRdb to 2020 to 2022). Library preparation was by the immunoSEQ multiplex PCR assay. Here the immuneACCESS table is served through TCRdb, limited to in-frame sequences with V and J called. Missing clones are a known gap in these copies; in checked studies unresolved V genes cover under half, and the rest lacks a known reason. This sample lists about 290,000 clones; 89% were detected once. The ten top clones hold 1.7% of the sample. The sequenced material came from PBMCs or T cells enriched from blood (not recorded which). These TCRs come from a woman between 40 and 55 years old who had recovered from COVID-19.

The chain has TRBV6-5 and TRBJ1-5; tentatively, D is TRBD1 (5 bases). Trimming took off 4 bases at V and 1 base at J, with 8 bases between the two ends. Germline V gene sequence: CDR1 MNHEY, CDR2 SVGAGI. The CDR3 sequence is 14 residues long. CDR3 bases: TGTGCCAGCAGTTCACAGGAAAGCAATCAGCCCCAGCATTTT. Translating it yields CASSSQESNQPQHF.

The chain has TRBV18 and TRBJ1-5; D not certain. The germline CDR1 and CDR2 sequences are KGHSH and LQKENI. The CDR3 contains 15 residues. V was cut by 3 bases and J by 2 bases, with 11 bases left in between. CDR3 region: CASSPTGLGNQPQHF. The CDR3, as DNA: TGTGCCAGCTCACCTACGGGTTTGGGCAATCAGCCCCAGCATTTT.

This chain links TRBV5-5 with TRBJ2-7, with 7 bases lining up with TRBD2. CDR3 length: 14 residues. Germline CDR1 SGHKS, CDR2 YYEKEE (reference sequence). Trimming cost V 3 bases and J 6 bases; bases outside gene matches: 9. This CDR3 is CASSWAAGAPEQYF. In DNA form, the CDR3 reads TGTGCCAGCAGCTGGGCGGCGGGAGCACCCGAGCAGTACTTC.

V gene TRBV7-2 combines with J gene TRBJ1-2, with TRBD1 matching 7 bases. The junction had 5 bases not matched to a gene; V was cut back by 6 bases and J by 4 bases. Germline V gene sequence: CDR1 SGHTA, CDR2 FQGNSA. This CDR3 region has 13 residues. The CDR3 DNA follows: TGTGCCAGCAGGGATGGGACAGTCTATGGCTACACCTTC. Translated, it gives CASRDGTVYGYTF.

This rearrangement joins TRBV12-5 to TRBJ1-2, with 9 bases that match TRBD1. The CDR3 runs to 15 residues. J gave up 9 bases and V 6 bases, and 14 bases lay outside the gene matches. Germline V CDR1 and CDR2: LGHNT, FRNRAP. CDR3 loop: CASGSGRGTGNSYTF. The CDR3 nucleotides are TGTGCTAGTGGGTCCGGGAGGGGGACAGGGAACAGCTACACCTTC.

V and J are TRBV7-3 and TRBJ2-1; 9 bases are a match to TRBD2. Unmatched junction bases numbered 11, after V lost 5 bases and J lost 6 bases. There are 16 residues in the CDR3. Germline lookup yields CDR1 SGHTA and CDR2 FQGTGA. CDR3 sequence: CASSPLPAGGINEQFF. The CDR3 DNA is TGTGCCAGCAGCCCCCTTCCGGCGGGGGGGATCAATGAGCAGTTCTTC.

The chain recombines TRBV9 with TRBJ2-5; possible D gene TRBD2, 5 bases. This CDR3 has 18 amino acids. Per germline, CDR1 SGDLS and CDR2 YYNGEE. The V end was cut by 3 bases, the J end by 4 bases, with 25 bases between. The CDR3 sequence is CASSGQGSGTFRGETQYF. The CDR3 region has the DNA TGTGCCAGCAGCGGACAAGGATCTGGCACCTTCCGGGGAGAGACCCAGTACTTC.

The rearrangement links TRBV9 to TRBJ2-3; 10 bases map to TRBD2. Germline values: CDR1 SGDLS, CDR2 YYNGEE. CDR3 length equals 15 residues. Unmatched junction bases numbered 6, after V lost 0 bases and J lost 8 bases. The CDR3 is CASSVAPASGGTQYF. For the CDR3, the DNA is TGTGCCAGCAGCGTAGCCCCGGCTAGCGGGGGTACGCAGTATTTT.

The J gene is TRBJ2-1, the V gene TRBV27, with 10 bases fitting TRBD2. V shed 4 bases and J 5 bases; nucleotides not matched to a gene: 2. The CDR3 runs to 14 residues. The germline V gene has CDR1 MNHEY and CDR2 SMNVEV (reference sequence). CDR3 in DNA: TGTGCCAGCAGTTCGGGACTAGCGCACAATGAGCAGTTCTTC. As protein: CASSSGLAHNEQFF.

V gene TRBV27 combines with J gene TRBJ2-2; D perhaps matches TRBD2 (7 bases). Between the trimmed V and J ends, which lost 5 bases and 6 bases, there was a span of 22 bases. The CDR3 is made up of 17 amino acids. The germline gives CDR1 MNHEY, CDR2 SMNVEV (reference sequence). The CDR3 nucleotides are TGTGCCAGCAGTCTCTGGGGGCGGGGGACGGGACCCGGGGAGCTGTTTTTT. Its translation is CASSLWGRGTGPGELFF.

The CDR3, as DNA: TGTGCCAGCAGCTTAATTTTATGGACAGCGAACACTGAAGCTTTCTTT. Translating it yields CASSLILWTANTEAFF. The V and J genes are TRBV5-5 and TRBJ1-1, with a possible D match to TRBD1 (6 bases). CDR3 size: 16 residues. Deletions cut 2 bases from V and 1 base from J, with 15 bases between. The V gene's germline CDR1 is SGHKS and CDR2 YYEKEE (reference sequence).

The V call is TRBV5-1, the J call TRBJ2-7, with 7 positions matching TRBD1. The CDR3 covers 15 residues. Germline CDR1 reads SGHRS; CDR2 reads YFSETQ. Trimming cost V 3 bases and J 4 bases; bases outside gene matches: 10. The CDR3 DNA follows: TGCGCCAGCAGCTCCCGGGACAGAGGGGCATACGAGCAGTACTTC. This gives the protein CASSSRDRGAYEQYF.

This chain joins TRBV19 and TRBJ1-5, with 7 positions matching TRBD1. V was clipped by 4 bases and J by 2 bases; unmatched bases: 5. This CDR3 is 15 amino acids long. CDR1 is LNHDA and CDR2 is SQIVND in the germline V gene (reference sequence). The CDR3 nucleotides read TGTGCCAGTAGTACCCCAGGGGGAGGCAATCAGCCCCAGCATTTT. Amino acids: CASSTPGGGNQPQHF.

The V call is TRBV19, the J call TRBJ1-5; D is ambiguous. The CDR3 is 14 residues long. Germline CDR1 is LNHDA and CDR2 is SQIVND (reference sequence). V shed 0 bases and J shed 5 bases, with 8 bases lying between them. In DNA form, the CDR3 reads TGTGCCAGTAGTATAGAGCTCGGTCATCAGCCCCAGCATTTT. Its translation: CASSIELGHQPQHF. Supplemented by reference TRBV19 and TRBJ1-5, the full variable domain reads DGGITQSPKYLFRKEGQNVTLSCEQNLNHDAMYWYRQDPGQGLRLIYYSQIVNDFQKGDIAEGYSVSREKKESFPLTVTSAQKNPTAFYLCASSIELGHQPQHFGDGTRLSIL.

V usage is TRBV29-1 and J usage is TRBJ2-5; D is possibly TRBD1 (6 bases). CDR1 SQVTM and CDR2 ANQGSEA come from the germline V gene. V was clipped by 4 bases and J by 5 bases, with 20 bases between them. The CDR3 runs to 15 residues. The CDR3 protein is CSVGQEAGVGETQYF. CDR3 in DNA: TGCAGCGTTGGGCAAGAGGCAGGGGTGGGGGAGACCCAGTACTTC.

The chain recombines TRBV11-2 with TRBJ1-6, with a weak D call TRBD1 (6 bases). V lost 7 bases and J lost 2, with 21 bases in between. CDR1 is SGHAT and CDR2 is FQNNGV in the germline V gene. The CDR3 is 18 residues long. The CDR3 spells CASTPRGGGSAYNSPLHF. The DNA of the CDR3 is TGTGCCAGCACCCCGAGAGGGGGGGGATCTGCCTATAATTCACCCCTCCACTTT.

The J gene is TRBJ1-2, the V gene TRBV13; 9 bases agree with TRBD1. The CDR3 is 14 amino acids. The V segment lost 5 bases and the J segment 8 bases; nucleotides outside the gene matches: 9. Germline V gene sequence: CDR1 PRHDT, CDR2 FYEKMQ (reference sequence). In nucleotides, the CDR3 is TGTGCCAGCAGCGAACCGACAGGGGGGAGGGGCTACACCTTC. Translated: CASSEPTGGRGYTF.

The chain couples TRBV14 to TRBJ2-7, with 11 bases that match TRBD2. The CDR3 sequence is 17 residues long. Unmatched junction bases numbered 11, after V lost 1 base and J lost 6 bases. In germline, CDR1 is SGHDN, CDR2 FVKESK. The CDR3 sequence: CASSQVGPSGRPREQYF. The CDR3 coding sequence is TGTGCCAGCAGCCAAGTCGGTCCTAGCGGGAGGCCGCGCGAGCAGTACTTC. The variable domain in full, completed from reference TRBV14 and TRBJ2-7, reads EAGVTQFPSHSVIEKGQTVTLRCDPISGHDNLYWYRRVMGKEIKFLLHFVKESKQDESGMPNNRFLAERTGGTYSTLKVQPAELEDSGVYFCASSQVGPSGRPREQYFGPGTRLTVT.

The rearrangement links TRBV4-1 to TRBJ1-1; 9 bases match TRBD1. The CDR3 extends over 18 amino acids. Unmatched junction bases numbered 15, after V lost 3 bases and J lost 4 bases. Germline V gene data show CDR1 as MGHRA and CDR2 as YSYEKL. For the CDR3, the DNA is TGCGCCAGCAGCCATCTTTCTAGACAGGGGGGCGATGGCACTGAAGCTTTCTTT. Amino acid sequence: CASSHLSRQGGDGTEAFF.

The chain combines TRBV9 with TRBJ1-1; weak D call: TRBD1 (6 bases). Per the germline V gene, CDR1 is SGDLS and CDR2 is YYNGEE. The CDR3 contains 16 residues. Trimming removed 0 bases at V and 6 bases at J, with 18 bases between. The chain's CDR3 is CASSVGGAGGLAEAFF. DNA of the CDR3: TGTGCCAGCAGCGTAGGGGGAGCGGGGGGCCTCGCTGAAGCTTTCTTT.

The chain combines TRBV30 with TRBJ2-3; 12 positions match TRBD2. Unmatched junction bases numbered 3, after V lost 1 base and J lost 4 bases. CDR1 GTSNPN and CDR2 SVGIG come from the germline V gene (reference sequence). The CDR3 sequence is 15 residues long. Here the CDR3 DNA reads TGTGCCTGGAGTGGGACTAGCGGGAACGCAGATACGCAGTATTTT. It codes for CAWSGTSGNADTQYF.

The chain employs TRBV19 and TRBJ1-1; D gene ambiguous. Trimming cost V 5 bases and J 1 base, with 8 bases left between them. CDR3 size: 13 residues. The germline V gene has CDR1 LNHDA and CDR2 SQIVND (reference sequence). For the CDR3, the DNA is TGTGCCAGTAGTCAAGCGAGGAACACTGAAGCTTTCTTT. It encodes CASSQARNTEAFF.

This sequence joins TRBV18 and TRBJ2-3; 9 bases line up with TRBD2. Germline loops: CDR1 KGHSH, CDR2 LQKENI. There are 18 residues in the CDR3. Trimming removed 5 bases from V and 2 bases from J; junction bases left unmatched: 14. CDR3 in DNA: TGTGCCAGCTCATCCCCTCTCCTAGCGGGGAAGTACACAGATACGCAGTATTTT. Protein: CASSSPLLAGKYTDTQYF.

The chain uses TRBV4-1 and TRBJ2-3, with 9 positions matching TRBD1. V was clipped by 4 bases and J by 4 bases; unmatched bases: 9. Germline V gene lookup returns CDR1 MGHRA and CDR2 YSYEKL. This CDR3 is built from 16 residues. CDR3 region: CASSPGDRVGSDTQYF. The CDR3 bases are TGCGCCAGCAGCCCGGGGGACAGGGTAGGGTCAGATACGCAGTATTTT.

The chain is built from TRBV24-1 and TRBJ2-1, with D perhaps matching TRBD1 (7 bases). V lost 5 bases and J lost 4, with 11 bases in between. Germline CDR1 and CDR2: KGHDR and SFDVKD. The CDR3 consists of 14 residues. The CDR3: CATSAAGGYNEQFF. The CDR3 DNA sequence: TGTGCCACCAGTGCGGCAGGGGGGTACAATGAGCAGTTCTTC.

The chain employs TRBV6-2 or TRBV6-3 and TRBJ2-5, with TRBD2 identical over 8 bases. The CDR3 runs 18 residues. V gave up 5 bases and J gave up 4 bases; unmatched junction bases: 18. The germline CDR1 and CDR2 sequences are MNHEY and SVGEGT. The chain's CDR3 is CASSPGGLAGTPIETQYF. The CDR3 bases are TGTGCCAGCAGTCCCGGTGGTCTAGCGGGTACACCCATAGAGACCCAGTACTTC.

The chain carries TRBV5-5 and TRBJ1-4; 8 positions agree with TRBD1. The length of the CDR3 is 19 residues. V gave up 6 bases and J gave up 10 bases; unmatched junction bases: 26. Germline V gene lookup returns CDR1 SGHKS and CDR2 YYEKEE (reference sequence). CDR3 nucleotide sequence: TGTGCCAGCACCCGACGAGTCGGACAGGGAATCGGCGAGGGCGGAAAACTGTTTTTT. This translates into CASTRRVGQGIGEGGKLFF. Together with reference TRBV5-5 and TRBJ1-4, the CDR3 gives the full variable domain: DAGVTQSPTHLIKTRGQQVTLRCSPISGHKSVSWYQQVLGQGPQFIFQYYEKEERGRGNFPDRFSARQFPNYSSELNVNALLLGDSALYLCASTRRVGQGIGEGGKLFFGSGTQLSVL.

Only one count was recorded for this clone. The V gene is TRBV30, the J gene TRBJ1-5; D is unresolved. This CDR3 has 13 residues. CDR1 is GTSNPN and CDR2 is SVGIG in the germline V gene (reference sequence). V was cut by 2 bases and J by 3 bases, with 8 bases left in between. CDR3 coding DNA: TGTGCCTGGAGTTCCGGGGTCAATCAGCCCCAGCATTTT. Translation gives CAWSSGVNQPQHF.